The clone carrying this TCR beta chain has a handful of counts. Its antigen is still unknown. The sample belongs to a study of human T cells and chemical hapten exposure. Study-wide results and limits: Expanded TCRs grouped into significantly more large CDR3 similarity clusters than controls produced. The number of TCRs above 1 in 1000 frequency did not change after DPC sensitization.

The time point is: patch test 1, 2 weeks after DPC sensitization. Treatment noted: therapeutic diphenylcyclopropenone sensitization with weekly scalp DPC. Someone pulled total RNA out of unfractionated whole blood. Authors' methods: Counting gave a median of 95,638 TCRs per sample, with values ranging from about 20,000 to 750,000. MiXCR, run by TCRdb on the RACE reads, gives a single entry per CDR3 protein. The V and J calls, along with clone size, are taken from TCRdb and not from the paper's own processing. The sample has around 190,000 distinct CDR3 sequences, 20% to 25% seen once. The source of this sequence is a woman aged 45-65 years with alopecia areata. Some clones in this sample may be carry-over from other donors' samples. The material sequenced was whole blood, taken in connection with sensitization to the hapten diphenylcyclopropenone (DPC).

DNA for the CDR3: TGTGCCATCAGTCCGGACCCGAACTATGGCTACACCTTC. Encoded protein: CAISPDPNYGYTF. The rearrangement joins TRBV10-3 to TRBJ1-2, with D unresolved. V was trimmed by 5 bases and J by 2 bases, leaving 9 bases between them. The CDR3 totals 13 residues. Germline V gives CDR1 ENHRY, CDR2 SYGVKD.